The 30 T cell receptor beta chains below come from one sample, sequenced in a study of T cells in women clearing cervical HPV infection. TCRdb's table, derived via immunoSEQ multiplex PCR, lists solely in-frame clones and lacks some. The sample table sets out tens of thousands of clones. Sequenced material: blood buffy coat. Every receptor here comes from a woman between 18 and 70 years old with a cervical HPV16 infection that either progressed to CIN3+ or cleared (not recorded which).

The CDR3 sequence is CASRPTGRSYNSPLFF. The sequenced part of the CDR3 DNA is TGTGCCAGTAGACCCACAGGCCGCTCCTATAATTCACCA. This rearrangement joins TRBV19 to TRBJ1-4; a weak D match, TRBD1 (5 bases). The sequence runs out 3 residues before the end of the CDR3; the remainder is reconstructed from the germline J gene. There are 16 residues in the CDR3. Germline CDR1 and CDR2: LNHDA and SQIVND (reference sequence).

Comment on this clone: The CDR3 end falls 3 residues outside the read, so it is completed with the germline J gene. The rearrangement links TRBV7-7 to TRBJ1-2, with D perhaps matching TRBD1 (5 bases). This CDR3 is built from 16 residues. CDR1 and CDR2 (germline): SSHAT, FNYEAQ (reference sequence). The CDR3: CASSLDLSGRGHDYTF. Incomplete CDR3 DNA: TGTGCCAGCAGCTTAGATCTGAGCGGGAGGGGCCATGAC.

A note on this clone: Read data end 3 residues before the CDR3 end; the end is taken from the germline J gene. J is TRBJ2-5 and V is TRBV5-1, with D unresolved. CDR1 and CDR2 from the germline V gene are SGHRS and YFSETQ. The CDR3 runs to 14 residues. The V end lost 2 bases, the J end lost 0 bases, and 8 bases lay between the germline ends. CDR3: CASSFFTDQETQYF. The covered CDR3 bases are TGCGCCAGCAGCTTTTTTACAGACCAAGAGACC. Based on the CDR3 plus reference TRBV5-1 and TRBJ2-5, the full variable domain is KAGVTQTPRYLIKTRGQQVTLSCSPISGHRSVSWYQQTPGQGLQFLFEYFSETQRNKGNFPGRFSGRQFSNSRSEMNVSTLELGDSALYLCASSFFTDQETQYFGPGTRLLVL.

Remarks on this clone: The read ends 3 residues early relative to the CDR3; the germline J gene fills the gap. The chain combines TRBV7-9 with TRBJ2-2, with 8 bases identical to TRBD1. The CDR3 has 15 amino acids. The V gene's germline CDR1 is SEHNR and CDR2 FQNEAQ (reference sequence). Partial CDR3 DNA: TGTGCCAGCAGCGACAGGGGTAGTGTGGATGAAAAG. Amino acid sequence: CASSDRGSVDEK. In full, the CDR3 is CASSDRGSVDEKLFF.

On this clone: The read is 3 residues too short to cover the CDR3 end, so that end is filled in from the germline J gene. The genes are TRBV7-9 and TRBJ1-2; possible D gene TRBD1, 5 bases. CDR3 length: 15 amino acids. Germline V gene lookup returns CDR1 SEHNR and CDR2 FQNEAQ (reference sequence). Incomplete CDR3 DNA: TGTGCCAGCAGCCCGGGACTTCAAAGGGGAGACGAC. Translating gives CASSPGLQRGDD. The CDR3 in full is CASSPGLQRGDDYTF.

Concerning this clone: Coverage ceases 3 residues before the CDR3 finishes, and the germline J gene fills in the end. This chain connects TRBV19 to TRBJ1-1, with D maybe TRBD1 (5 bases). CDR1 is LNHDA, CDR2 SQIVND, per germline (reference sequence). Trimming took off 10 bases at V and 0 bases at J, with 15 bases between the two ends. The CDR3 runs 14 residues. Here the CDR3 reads CATWGGKMNTEAFF. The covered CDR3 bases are TGTGCCACCTGGGGGGGAAAAATGAACACTGAA.

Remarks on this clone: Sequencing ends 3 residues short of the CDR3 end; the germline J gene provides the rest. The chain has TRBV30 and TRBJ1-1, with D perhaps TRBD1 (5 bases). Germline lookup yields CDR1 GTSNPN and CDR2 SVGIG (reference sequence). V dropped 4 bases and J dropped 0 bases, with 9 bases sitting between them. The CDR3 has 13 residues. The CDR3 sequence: CAWMDKLNTEAFF. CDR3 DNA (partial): TGTGCCTGGATGGACAAACTGAACACTGAA.

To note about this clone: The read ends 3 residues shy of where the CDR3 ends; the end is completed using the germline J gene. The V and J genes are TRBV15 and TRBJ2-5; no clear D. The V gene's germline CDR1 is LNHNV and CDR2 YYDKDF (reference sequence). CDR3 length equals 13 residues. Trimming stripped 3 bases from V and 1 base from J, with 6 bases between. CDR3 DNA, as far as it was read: TGTGCCACCAGCAGGGGCCGCCAAGAGACC. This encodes CATSRGRQET. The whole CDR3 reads CATSRGRQETQYF.

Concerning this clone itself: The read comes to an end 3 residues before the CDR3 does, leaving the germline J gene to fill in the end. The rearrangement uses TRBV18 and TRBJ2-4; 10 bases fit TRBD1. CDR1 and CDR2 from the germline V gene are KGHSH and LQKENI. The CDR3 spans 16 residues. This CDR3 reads CASSPGTGASLYGQYF. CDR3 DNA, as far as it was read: TGTGCCAGCTCACCCGGGACAGGGGCCTCGCTCTATGGT.

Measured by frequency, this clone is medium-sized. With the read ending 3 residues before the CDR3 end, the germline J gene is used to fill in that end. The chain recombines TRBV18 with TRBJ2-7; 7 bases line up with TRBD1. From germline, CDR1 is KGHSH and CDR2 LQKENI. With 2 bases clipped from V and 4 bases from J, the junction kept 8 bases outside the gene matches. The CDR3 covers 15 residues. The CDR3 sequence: CASSPAPGGQYEQYF. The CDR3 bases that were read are TGTGCCAGCTCACCAGCGCCAGGGGGACAATACGAG.

CDR3 sequence: CASSLVEHSKLFF. CDR3 DNA, as far as it was read: TGTGCCAGCAGCTTAGTTGAGCATTCAAAG. The rearrangement uses TRBV7-9 and TRBJ2-2; D remains unclear. The CDR3 end lies 3 residues beyond the end of the read and is filled in from the germline J gene. This CDR3 comprises 13 residues. Germline lookup yields CDR1 SEHNR and CDR2 FQNEAQ (reference sequence). The variable domain in full, completed from reference TRBV7-9 and TRBJ2-2, reads DTGVSQNPRHKITKRGQNVTFRCDPISEHNRLYWYRQTLGQGPEFLTYFQNEAQLEKSRLLSDRFSAERPKGSFSTLEIQRTEQGDSAMYLCASSLVEHSKLFFGEGSRLTVL.

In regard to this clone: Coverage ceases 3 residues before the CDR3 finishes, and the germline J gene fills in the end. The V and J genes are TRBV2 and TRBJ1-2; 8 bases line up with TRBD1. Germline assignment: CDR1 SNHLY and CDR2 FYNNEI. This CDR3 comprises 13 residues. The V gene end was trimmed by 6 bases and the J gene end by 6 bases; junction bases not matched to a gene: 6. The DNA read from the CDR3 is TGTGCCAGCAGAAGAGGACAGGGAAATGGC. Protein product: CASRRGQGNG. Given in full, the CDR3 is CASRRGQGNGYTF.

CDR3 bases read: TGTGCCAGCAGTTCCCACTCTGGGGCCAACGTC. The encoded protein is CASSSHSGANV. The whole CDR3 is CASSSHSGANVLTF. V is TRBV5-6 and J is TRBJ2-6; D gene unclear. The missing CDR3 end, 3 residues past where the read stops, is filled in from the germline J gene. Trimming stripped 5 bases from V and 0 bases from J, with 6 bases between. This CDR3 has 14 amino acids. Germline V lookup: CDR1 SGHDT, CDR2 YYEEEE. Together with reference TRBV5-6 and TRBJ2-6, the CDR3 gives the full variable domain: DAGVTQSPTHLIKTRGQQVTLRCSPKSGHDTVSWYQQALGQGPQFIFQYYEEEERQRGNFPDRFSGHQFPNYSSELNVNALLLGDSALYLCASSSHSGANVLTFGAGSRLTVL.

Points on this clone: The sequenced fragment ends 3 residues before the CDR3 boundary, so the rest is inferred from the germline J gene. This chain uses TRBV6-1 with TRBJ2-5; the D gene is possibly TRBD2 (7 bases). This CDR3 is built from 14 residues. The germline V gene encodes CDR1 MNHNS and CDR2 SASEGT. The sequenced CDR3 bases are TGTGCCAGCAGTAAAGGGGGGGTCTCAGATACC. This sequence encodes CASSKGGVSDT. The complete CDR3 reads CASSKGGVSDTQYF.

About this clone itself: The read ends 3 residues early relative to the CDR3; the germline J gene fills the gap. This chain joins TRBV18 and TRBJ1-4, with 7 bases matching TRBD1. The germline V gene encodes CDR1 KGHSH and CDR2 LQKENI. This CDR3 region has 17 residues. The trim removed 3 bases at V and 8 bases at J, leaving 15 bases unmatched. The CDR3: CASSPGLLDRVGEKLFF. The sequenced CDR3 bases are TGTGCCAGCTCACCGGGCCTCCTTGACAGGGTTGGGGAAAAA.

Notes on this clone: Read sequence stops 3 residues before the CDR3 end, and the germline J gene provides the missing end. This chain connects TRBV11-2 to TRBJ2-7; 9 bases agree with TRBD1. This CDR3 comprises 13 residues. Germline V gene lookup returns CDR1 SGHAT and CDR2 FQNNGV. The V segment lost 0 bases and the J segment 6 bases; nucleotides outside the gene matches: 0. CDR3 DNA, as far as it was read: TGTGCCAGCAGCTTAGAGACAGGGGGCGAG. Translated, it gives CASSLETGGE. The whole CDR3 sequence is CASSLETGGEQYF.

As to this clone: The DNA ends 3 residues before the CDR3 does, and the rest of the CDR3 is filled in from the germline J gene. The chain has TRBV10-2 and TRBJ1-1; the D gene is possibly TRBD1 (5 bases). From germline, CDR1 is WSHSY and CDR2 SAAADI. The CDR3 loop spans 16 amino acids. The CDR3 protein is CASSEKTYYGHAAAFF. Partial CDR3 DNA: TGCGCCAGCAGTGAGAAGACTTACTACGGACACGCCGCG.

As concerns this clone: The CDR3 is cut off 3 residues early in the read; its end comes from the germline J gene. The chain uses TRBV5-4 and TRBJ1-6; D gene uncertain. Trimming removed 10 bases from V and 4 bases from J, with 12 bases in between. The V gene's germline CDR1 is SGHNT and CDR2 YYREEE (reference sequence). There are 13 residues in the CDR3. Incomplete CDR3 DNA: TGTGCCTTAAGCTATTCTTATAATTCACCC. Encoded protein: CALSYSYNSP. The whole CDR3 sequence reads CALSYSYNSPLHF.

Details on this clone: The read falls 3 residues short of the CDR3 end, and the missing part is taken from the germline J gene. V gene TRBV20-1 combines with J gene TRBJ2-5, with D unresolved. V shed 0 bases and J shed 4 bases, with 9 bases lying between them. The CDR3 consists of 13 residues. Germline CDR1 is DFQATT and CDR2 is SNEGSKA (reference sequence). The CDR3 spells CSARDAKGETQYF. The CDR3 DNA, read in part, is TGCAGTGCTAGAGATGCGAAGGGAGAGACC.

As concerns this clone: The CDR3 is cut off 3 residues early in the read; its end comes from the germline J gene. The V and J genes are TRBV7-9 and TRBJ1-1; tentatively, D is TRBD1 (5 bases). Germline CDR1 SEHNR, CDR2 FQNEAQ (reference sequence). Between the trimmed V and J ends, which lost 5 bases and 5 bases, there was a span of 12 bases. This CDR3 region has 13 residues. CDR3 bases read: TGTGCCAGCAGCACCTTCGGGGGGACTGAA. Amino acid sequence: CASSTFGGTE. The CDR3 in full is CASSTFGGTEAFF.

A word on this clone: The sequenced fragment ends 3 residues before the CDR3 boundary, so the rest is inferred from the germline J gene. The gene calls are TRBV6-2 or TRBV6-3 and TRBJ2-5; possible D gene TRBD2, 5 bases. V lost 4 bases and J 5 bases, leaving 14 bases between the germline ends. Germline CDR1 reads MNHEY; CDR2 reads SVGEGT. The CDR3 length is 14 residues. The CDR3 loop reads CASSSRPGVETQYF. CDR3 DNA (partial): TGTGCCAGCAGTTCCCGCCCCGGGGTGGAGACC.

Partial CDR3 DNA: TGTGCCAGCAGGGGACAGGGACGGACCTATGGC. It is translated as CASRGQGRTYG. Given in full, the CDR3 is CASRGQGRTYGYTF. The chain combines TRBV12-3 or TRBV12-4 with TRBJ1-2, with 9 bases identical to TRBD1. The read comes to an end 3 residues before the CDR3 does, leaving the germline J gene to fill in the end. V shed 6 bases, J shed 4 bases, and the junction held 6 bases outside the gene matches. This CDR3 is 14 amino acids long.

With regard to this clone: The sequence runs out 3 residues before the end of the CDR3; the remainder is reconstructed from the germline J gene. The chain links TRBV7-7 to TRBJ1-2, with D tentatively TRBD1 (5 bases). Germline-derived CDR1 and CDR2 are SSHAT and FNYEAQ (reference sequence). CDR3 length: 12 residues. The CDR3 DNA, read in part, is TGTGCCAGCAGCGACCAGACGGGGGAC. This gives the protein CASSDQTGD. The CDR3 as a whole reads CASSDQTGDYTF.

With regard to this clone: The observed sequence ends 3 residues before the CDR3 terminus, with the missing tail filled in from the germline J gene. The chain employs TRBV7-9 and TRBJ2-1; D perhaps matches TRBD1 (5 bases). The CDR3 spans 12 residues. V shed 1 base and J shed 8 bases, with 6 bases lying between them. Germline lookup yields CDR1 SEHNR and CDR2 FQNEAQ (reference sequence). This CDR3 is CASSLGGDEQFF. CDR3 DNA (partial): TGTGCCAGCAGCTTAGGGGGCGATGAG. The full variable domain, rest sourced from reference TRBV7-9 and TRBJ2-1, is DTGVSQNPRHKITKRGQNVTFRCDPISEHNRLYWYRQTLGQGPEFLTYFQNEAQLEKSRLLSDRFSAERPKGSFSTLEIQRTEQGDSAMYLCASSLGGDEQFFGPGTRLTVL.

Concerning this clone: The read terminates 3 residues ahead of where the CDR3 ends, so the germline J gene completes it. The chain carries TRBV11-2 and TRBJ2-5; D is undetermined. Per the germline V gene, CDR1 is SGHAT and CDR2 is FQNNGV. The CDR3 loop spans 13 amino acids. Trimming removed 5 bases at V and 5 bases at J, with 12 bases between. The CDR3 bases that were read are TGTGCCAGCAGCATTCAACCCCAGGAGACC. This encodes CASSIQPQET. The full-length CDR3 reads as CASSIQPQETQYF.

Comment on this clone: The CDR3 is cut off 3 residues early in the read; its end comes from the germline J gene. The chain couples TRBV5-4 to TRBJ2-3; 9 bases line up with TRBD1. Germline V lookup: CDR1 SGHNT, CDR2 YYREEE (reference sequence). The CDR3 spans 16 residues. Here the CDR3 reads CASSLEEGTGLETQYF. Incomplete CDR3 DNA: TGTGCCAGCAGCTTAGAGGAGGGGACAGGGTTGGAGACG.

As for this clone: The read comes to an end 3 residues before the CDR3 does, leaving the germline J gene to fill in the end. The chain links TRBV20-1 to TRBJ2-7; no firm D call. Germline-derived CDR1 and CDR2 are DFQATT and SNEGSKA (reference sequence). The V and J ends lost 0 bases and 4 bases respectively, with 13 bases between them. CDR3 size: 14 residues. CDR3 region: CSARDYASGYEQYF. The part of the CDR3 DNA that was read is TGCAGTGCTAGAGATTACGCCTCGGGTTACGAG.

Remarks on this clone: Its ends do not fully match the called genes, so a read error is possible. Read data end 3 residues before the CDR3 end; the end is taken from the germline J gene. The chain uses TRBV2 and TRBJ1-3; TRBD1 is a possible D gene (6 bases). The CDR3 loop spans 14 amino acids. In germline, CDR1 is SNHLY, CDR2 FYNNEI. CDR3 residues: CDSSAQGTGNTIYF. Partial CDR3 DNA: TGTGACAGCAGTGCTCAGGGGACTGGAAACACC.

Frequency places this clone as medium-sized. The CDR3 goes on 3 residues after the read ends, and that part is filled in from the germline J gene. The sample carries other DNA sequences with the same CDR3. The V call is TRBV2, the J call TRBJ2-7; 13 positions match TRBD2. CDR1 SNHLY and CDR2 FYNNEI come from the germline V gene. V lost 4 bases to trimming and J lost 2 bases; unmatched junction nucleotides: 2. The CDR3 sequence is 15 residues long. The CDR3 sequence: CASSGTSGGTYEQYF. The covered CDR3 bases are TGTGCCAGCAGTGGGACTAGCGGGGGCACCTACGAG. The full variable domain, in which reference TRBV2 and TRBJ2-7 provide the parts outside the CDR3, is EPEVTQTPSHQVTQMGQEVILRCVPISNHLYFYWYRQILGQKVEFLVSFYNNEISEKSEIFDDQFSVERPDGSNFTLKIRSTKLEDSAMYFCASSGTSGGTYEQYFGPGTRLTVT.

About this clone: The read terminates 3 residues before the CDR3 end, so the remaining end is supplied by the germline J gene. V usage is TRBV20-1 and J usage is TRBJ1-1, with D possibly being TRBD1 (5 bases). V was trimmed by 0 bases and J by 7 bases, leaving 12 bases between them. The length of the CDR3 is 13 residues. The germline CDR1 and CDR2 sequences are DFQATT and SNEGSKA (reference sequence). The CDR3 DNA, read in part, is TGCAGTGCTAGAGATTTCCAGGGTAATGAA. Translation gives CSARDFQGNE. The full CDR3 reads CSARDFQGNEAFF.